The clone carrying this T cell receptor beta chain was seen more than once but under ten times. Sequencing was performed with immunoSEQ multiplex PCR; in TCRdb, only in-frame clones are kept and a portion is missing. The sample includes 55,000 to 70,000 clones, around 86% of them seen just once. After thawing and overnight rest, PBMC were stained with GMM-loaded CD1B tetramer, viability dye and anti-CD3 for sorting. CD1B tetramers were loaded with Rhodococcus equi-derived C32 glucose monomycolate. Before cryopreservation, the sorted PBMC lost their CD14-expressing monocytes. The source of the sample is a study of T cells in tuberculosis. Study overall: Sequenced TCRs come from CD1B-GMM tetramer-binding T cells.

Study observations and caveats: Some low-affinity tetramer-binding T cells may be absent from this sample.

This CDR3 comprises 15 residues. After removal of 8 bases from V and 3 bases from J, the junction contained 8 bases not matched to a gene. Per the germline V gene, CDR1 is MNHNY and CDR2 is SVGAGI (reference sequence). The TCR originated in an adult woman with latent tuberculosis. This chain links TRBV6-6 with TRBJ1-4; 8 bases fit TRBD1. The sequenced sample consisted of CD1b-GMM tetramer-negative cells sorted from PBMCs. Here the CDR3 reads CASQDPTGANEKLFF. In DNA, the CDR3 is TGTGCCAGCCAGGACCCGACAGGGGCTAATGAAAAACTGTTTTTT.